This T cell receptor beta chain emerged from a study of monozygotic twins with inflammatory bowel disease. Template switching introduced UMIs that contain a 6-nucleotide sample barcode. TCRdb re-called the 5' RACE reads and shows each CDR3 protein once, DNA omitted. The sample totals 350,000 to 550,000 distinct CDR3 sequences; its top ten clones hold 2.4%. To note about this clonotype: What it recognizes is unknown.

CDR1 and CDR2 (germline): LNHDA, SQIVND (reference sequence). The CDR3 totals 14 residues. Regarding the study as a whole: The authors found no support for a single strong IBD-associated signal or clonotype. There were differing immunosuppressive treatments, which may have added variability to patient repertoires.

This chain links TRBV19 with TRBJ2-5; TCRdb lists TRBD1, though no DNA is available to test this call. The receptor was isolated from a human donor with ulcerative colitis or Crohn's disease, or a healthy co-twin of an affected twin (not recorded which). Specimen: blood. The CDR3 reads CASSRPGPQETQYF.